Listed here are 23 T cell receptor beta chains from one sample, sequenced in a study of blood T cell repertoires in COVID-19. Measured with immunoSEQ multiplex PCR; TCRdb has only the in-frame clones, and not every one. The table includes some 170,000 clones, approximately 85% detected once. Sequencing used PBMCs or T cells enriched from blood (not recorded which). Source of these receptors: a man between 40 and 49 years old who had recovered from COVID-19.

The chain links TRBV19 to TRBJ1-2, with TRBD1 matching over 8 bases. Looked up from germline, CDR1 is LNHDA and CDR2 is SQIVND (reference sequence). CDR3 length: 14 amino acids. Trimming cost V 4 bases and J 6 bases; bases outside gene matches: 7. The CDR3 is CASSSGQGFHGYTF. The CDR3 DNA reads TGTGCCAGTAGTAGTGGACAGGGCTTTCATGGCTACACCTTC. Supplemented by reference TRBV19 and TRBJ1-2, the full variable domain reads DGGITQSPKYLFRKEGQNVTLSCEQNLNHDAMYWYRQDPGQGLRLIYYSQIVNDFQKGDIAEGYSVSREKKESFPLTVTSAQKNPTAFYLCASSSGQGFHGYTFGSGTRLTVV.

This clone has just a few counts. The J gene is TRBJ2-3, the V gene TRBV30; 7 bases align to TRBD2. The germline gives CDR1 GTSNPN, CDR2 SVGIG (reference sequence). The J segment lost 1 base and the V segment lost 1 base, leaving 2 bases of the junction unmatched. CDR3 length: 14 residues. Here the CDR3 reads CAWSAGRGTDTQYF. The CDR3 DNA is TGTGCCTGGAGTGCAGGGAGGGGCACAGATACGCAGTATTTT.

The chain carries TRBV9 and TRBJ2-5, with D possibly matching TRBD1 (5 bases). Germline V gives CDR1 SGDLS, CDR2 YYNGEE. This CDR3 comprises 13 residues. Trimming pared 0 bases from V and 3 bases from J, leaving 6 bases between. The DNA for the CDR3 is TGTGCCAGCAGCGTAGGCAGGGAAGAGACCCAGTACTTC. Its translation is CASSVGREETQYF.

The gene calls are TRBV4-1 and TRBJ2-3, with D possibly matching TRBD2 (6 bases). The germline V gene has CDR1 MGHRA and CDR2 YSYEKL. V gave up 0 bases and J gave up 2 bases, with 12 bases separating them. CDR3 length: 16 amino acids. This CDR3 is CASSQEERVYTDTQYF. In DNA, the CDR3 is TGCGCCAGCAGCCAAGAGGAGCGGGTGTACACAGATACGCAGTATTTT.

Written as DNA, the CDR3 is TGTGCCAGAAGCTTAGCACAGGGTCCGTTCACCTTC. Translation: CARSLAQGPFTF. The rearrangement uses TRBV7-5 and TRBJ1-2; the table's TRBD1 call for D was not verified on the DNA. TRBV7-5 is a documented pseudogene. CDR3 length equals 12 residues.

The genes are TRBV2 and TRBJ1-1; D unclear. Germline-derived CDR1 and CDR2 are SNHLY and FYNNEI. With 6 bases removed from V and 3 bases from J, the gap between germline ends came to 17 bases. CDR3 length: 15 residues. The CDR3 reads CASRAFSGSDTEAFF. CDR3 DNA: TGTGCCAGCAGGGCCTTTAGCGGTTCCGACACTGAAGCTTTCTTT.

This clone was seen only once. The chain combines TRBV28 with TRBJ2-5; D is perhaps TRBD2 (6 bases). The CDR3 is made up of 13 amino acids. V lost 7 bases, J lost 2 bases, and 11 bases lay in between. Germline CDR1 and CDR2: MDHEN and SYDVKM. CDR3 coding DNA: TGTGCCAGCACCGGGGGAAGGCAAGAGACCCAGTACTTC. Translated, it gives CASTGGRQETQYF.

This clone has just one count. The DNA of the CDR3 is TGTGCCAGCTCCCCTCGACAGGCAACTAATGAAAAACTGTTTTTT. Translation: CASSPRQATNEKLFF. The chain has TRBV18 and TRBJ1-4; perhaps TRBD1 as D (6 bases). The germline V gene has CDR1 KGHSH and CDR2 LQKENI. The V gene lost 6 bases and the J gene lost 0 bases, with 11 bases spanning the gap. This CDR3 has 15 amino acids.

CDR3 in amino acids: CASSVGQINEKLFF. The CDR3 DNA follows: TGCGCCAGCAGCGTGGGACAGATTAATGAAAAACTGTTTTTT. This sequence joins TRBV5-1 and TRBJ1-4, with 7 bases identical to TRBD1. J gave up 4 bases and V 4 bases, and 4 bases lay outside the gene matches. Per germline, CDR1 SGHRS and CDR2 YFSETQ. The CDR3 has 14 amino acids.

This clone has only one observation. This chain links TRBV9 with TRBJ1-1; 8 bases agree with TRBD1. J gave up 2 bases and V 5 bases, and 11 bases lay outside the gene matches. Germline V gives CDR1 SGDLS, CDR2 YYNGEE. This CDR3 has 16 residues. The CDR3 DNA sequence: TGTGCCAGCAGTCATGGACAGGGACTCTCTAACACTGAAGCTTTCTTT. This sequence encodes CASSHGQGLSNTEAFF. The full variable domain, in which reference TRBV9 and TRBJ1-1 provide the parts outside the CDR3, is DSGVTQTPKHLITATGQRVTLRCSPRSGDLSVYWYQQSLDQGLQFLIQYYNGEERAKGNILERFSAQQFPDLHSELNLSSLELGDSALYFCASSHGQGLSNTEAFFGQGTRLTVV.

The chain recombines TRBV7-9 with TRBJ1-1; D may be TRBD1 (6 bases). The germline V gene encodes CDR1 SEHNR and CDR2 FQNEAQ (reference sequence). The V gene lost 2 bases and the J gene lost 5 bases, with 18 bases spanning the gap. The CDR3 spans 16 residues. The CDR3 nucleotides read TGTGCCAGCAGCTTACTGAACCAGGGGATGAGGACTGAAGCTTTCTTT. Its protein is CASSLLNQGMRTEAFF.

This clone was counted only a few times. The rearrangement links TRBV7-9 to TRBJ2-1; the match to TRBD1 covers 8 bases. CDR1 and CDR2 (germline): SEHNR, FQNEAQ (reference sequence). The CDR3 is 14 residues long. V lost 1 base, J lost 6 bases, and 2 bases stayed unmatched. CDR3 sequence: CASSLVQGGNEQFF. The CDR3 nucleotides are TGTGCCAGCAGCTTAGTACAGGGGGGCAATGAGCAGTTCTTC.

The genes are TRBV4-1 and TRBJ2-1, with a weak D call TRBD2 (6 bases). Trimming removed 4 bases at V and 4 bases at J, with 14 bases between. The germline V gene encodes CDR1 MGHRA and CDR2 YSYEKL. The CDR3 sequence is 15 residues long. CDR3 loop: CASSRTRGTYNEQFF. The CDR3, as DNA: TGCGCCAGCAGCCGGACAAGAGGGACTTACAATGAGCAGTTCTTC.

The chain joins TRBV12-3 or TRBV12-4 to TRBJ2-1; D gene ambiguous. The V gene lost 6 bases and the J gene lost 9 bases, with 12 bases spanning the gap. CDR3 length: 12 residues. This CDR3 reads CASSPRVPEQFF. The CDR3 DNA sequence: TGTGCCAGCAGCCCTAGAGTTCCTGAGCAGTTCTTC.

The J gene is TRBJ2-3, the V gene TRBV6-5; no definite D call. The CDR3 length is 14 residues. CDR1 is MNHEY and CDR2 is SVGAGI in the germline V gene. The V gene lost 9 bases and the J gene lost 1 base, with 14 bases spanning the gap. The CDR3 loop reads CASLSRSRTDTQYF. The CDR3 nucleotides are TGTGCCAGTCTTTCACGGAGCCGCACAGATACGCAGTATTTT.

CDR3 residues: CASSDRDRDTEAFF. CDR3 nucleotides: TGTGCCAGCAGTGACAGGGACAGGGACACTGAAGCTTTCTTT. The chain uses TRBV5-4 and TRBJ1-1; 9 bases fit TRBD1. J lost 3 bases, V lost 5 bases, and 5 bases had no gene match. The CDR3 length is 14 residues. Germline V CDR1 and CDR2: SGHNT, YYREEE (reference sequence). Complete variable domain (other parts from reference TRBV5-4 and TRBJ1-1): ETGVTQSPTHLIKTRGQQVTLRCSSQSGHNTVSWYQQALGQGPQFIFQYYREEENGRGNFPPRFSGLQFPNYSSELNVNALELDDSALYLCASSDRDRDTEAFFGQGTRLTVV.

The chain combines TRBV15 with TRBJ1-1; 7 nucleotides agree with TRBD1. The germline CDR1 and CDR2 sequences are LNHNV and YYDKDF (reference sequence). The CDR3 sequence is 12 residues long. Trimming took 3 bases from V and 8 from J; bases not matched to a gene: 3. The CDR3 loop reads CATSSRDREAFF. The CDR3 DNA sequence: TGTGCCACCAGCAGTCGGGACAGAGAAGCTTTCTTT.

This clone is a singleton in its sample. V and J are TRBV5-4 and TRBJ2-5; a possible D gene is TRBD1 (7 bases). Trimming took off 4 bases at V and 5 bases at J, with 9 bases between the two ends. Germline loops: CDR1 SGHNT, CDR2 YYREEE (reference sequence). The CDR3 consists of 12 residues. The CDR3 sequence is CASSAGQETQYF. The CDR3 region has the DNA TGTGCCAGCAGCGCGGGACAGGAGACCCAGTACTTC.

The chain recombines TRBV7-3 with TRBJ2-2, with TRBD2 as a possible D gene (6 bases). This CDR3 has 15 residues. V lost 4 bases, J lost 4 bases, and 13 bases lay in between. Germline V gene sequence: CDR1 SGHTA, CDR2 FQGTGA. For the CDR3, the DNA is TGTGCCAGCAGCTCCTTGGGGAGGTCCACCGGGGAGCTGTTTTTT. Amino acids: CASSSLGRSTGELFF.

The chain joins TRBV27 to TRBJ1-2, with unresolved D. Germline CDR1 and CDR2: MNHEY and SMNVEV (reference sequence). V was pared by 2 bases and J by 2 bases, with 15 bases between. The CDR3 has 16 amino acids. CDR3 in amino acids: CASSLRGLVPNYGYTF. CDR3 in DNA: TGTGCCAGCAGTTTACGAGGGTTAGTCCCAAACTATGGCTACACCTTC.

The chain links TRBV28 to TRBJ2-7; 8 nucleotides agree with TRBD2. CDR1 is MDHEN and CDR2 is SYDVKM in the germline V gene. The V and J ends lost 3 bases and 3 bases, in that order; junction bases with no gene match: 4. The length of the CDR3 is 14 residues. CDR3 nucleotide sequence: TGTGCCAGCAGTTTCGAACTAGCGGTCTACGAGCAGTACTTC. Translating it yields CASSFELAVYEQYF.

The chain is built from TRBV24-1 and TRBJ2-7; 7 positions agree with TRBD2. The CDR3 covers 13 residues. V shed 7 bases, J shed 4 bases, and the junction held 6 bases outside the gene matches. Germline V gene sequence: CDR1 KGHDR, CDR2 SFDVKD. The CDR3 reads CATRASGLYEQYF. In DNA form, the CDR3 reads TGTGCCACCAGGGCTAGCGGTCTATACGAGCAGTACTTC.

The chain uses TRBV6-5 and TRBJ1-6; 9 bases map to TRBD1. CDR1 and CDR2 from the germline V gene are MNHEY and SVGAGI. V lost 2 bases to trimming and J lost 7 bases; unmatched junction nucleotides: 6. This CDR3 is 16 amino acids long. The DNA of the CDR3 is TGTGCCAGCAGTTACATGGCGGACAGGGGAAATTCACCCCTCCACTTT. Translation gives CASSYMADRGNSPLHF.